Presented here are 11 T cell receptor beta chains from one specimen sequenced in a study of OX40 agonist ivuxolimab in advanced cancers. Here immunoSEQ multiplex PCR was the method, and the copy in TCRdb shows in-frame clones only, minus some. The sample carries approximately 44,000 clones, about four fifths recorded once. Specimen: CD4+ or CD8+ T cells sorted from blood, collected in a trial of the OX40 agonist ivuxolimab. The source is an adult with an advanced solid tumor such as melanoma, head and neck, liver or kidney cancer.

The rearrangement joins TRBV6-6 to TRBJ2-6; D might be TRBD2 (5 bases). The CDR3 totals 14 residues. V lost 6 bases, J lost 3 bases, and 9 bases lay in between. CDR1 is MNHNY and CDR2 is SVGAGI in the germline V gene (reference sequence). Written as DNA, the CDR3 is TGTGCCAGCAGCCCGGCGGGTGGGGCCAACGTCCTGACTTTC. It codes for CASSPAGGANVLTF.

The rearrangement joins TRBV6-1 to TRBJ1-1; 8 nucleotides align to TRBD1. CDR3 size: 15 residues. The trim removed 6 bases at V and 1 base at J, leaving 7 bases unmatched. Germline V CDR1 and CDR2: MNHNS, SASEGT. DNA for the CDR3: TGTGCCAGCAGCCCGACAGGGGCCCCGAACACTGAAGCTTTCTTT. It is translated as CASSPTGAPNTEAFF.

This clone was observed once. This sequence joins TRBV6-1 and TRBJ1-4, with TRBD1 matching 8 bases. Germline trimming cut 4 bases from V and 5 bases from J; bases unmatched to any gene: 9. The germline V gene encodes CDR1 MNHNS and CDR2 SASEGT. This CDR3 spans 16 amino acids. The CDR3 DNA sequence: TGTGCCAGCAGTGGGCGCGGACAGGGATTAAATGAAAAACTGTTTTTT. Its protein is CASSGRGQGLNEKLFF.

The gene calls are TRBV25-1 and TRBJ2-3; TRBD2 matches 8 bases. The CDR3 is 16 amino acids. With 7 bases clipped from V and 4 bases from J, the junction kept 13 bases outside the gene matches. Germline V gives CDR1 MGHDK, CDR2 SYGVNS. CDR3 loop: CASTPWPGGPPDTQYF. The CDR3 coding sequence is TGTGCCAGCACCCCTTGGCCGGGAGGGCCTCCAGATACGCAGTATTTT.

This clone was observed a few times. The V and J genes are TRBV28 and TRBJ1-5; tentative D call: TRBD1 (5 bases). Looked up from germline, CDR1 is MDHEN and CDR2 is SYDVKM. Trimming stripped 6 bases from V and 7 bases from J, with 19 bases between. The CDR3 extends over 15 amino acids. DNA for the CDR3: TGTGCCAGCAGGAGAGGGGCCTACCTTAAGCAGCCCCAGCATTTT. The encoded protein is CASRRGAYLKQPQHF.

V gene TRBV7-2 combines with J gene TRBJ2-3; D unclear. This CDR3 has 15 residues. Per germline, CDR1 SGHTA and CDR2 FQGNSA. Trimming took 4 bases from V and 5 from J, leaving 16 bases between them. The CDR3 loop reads CASSSLGGPRDTQYF. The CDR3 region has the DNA TGTGCCAGCAGCTCCCTTGGTGGGCCAAGAGATACGCAGTATTTT.

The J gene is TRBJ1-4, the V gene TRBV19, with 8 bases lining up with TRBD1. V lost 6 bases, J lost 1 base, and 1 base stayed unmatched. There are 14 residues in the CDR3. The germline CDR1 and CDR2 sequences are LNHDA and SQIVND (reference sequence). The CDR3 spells CASSTGGTNEKLFF. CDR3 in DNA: TGTGCCAGTAGCACAGGGGGAACTAATGAAAAACTGTTTTTT.

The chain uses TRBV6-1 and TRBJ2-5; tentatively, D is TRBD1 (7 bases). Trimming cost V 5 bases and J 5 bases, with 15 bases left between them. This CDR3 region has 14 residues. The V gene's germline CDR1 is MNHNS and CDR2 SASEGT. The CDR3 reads CASSINRGGETQYF. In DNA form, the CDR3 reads TGTGCCAGCAGTATAAACAGGGGAGGCGAGACCCAGTACTTC.

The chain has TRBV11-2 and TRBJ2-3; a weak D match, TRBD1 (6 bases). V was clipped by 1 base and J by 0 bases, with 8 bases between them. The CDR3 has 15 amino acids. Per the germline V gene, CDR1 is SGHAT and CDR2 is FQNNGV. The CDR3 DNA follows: TGTGCCAGCAGCTTAGTACAGGGAAGCACAGATACGCAGTATTTT. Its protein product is CASSLVQGSTDTQYF.

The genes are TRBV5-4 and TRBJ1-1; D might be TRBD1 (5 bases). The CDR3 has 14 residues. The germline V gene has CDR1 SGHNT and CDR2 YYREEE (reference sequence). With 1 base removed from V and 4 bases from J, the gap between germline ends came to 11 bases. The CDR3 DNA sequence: TGTGCCAGCAGCTTGCAGGGCGGAAGCACTGAAGCTTTCTTT. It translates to CASSLQGGSTEAFF.

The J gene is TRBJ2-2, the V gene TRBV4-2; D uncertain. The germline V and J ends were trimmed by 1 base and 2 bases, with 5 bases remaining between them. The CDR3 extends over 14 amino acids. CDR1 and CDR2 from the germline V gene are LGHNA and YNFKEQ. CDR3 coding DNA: TGTGCCAGCAGCCAAGGATCCAACACCGGGGAGCTGTTTTTT. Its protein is CASSQGSNTGELFF.